This TCR beta chain is from a study of T-cell reconstitution after alpha-beta-depleted transplantation in children. Study findings and constraints: T-cell counts and diversity at one year following transplant were attributed mainly to newly produced T cells. There were some patients whose high TCRbeta diversity at day 60 came from surviving recipient T cells and thymic progenitors. About two months after transplant, alpha-beta T cells reportedly came from several hundred expanded graft clones.

A remark on this clonotype: The antigen is undetermined.

The ends were cut back, 0 bases at V and 4 bases at J, with 13 bases in the middle. Germline V gene data show CDR1 as SGHDN and CDR2 as FVKESK. This CDR3 region has 15 residues. Unique molecular identifiers were built into the TCRbeta library. Each CDR3 protein gets one entry after TCRdb re-called the PCR reads with MiXCR. The sample lists a few hundred thousand distinct CDR3 sequences; roughly 17% were seen once. Sequencing used PBMCs, mostly from graft donor cells, obtained 360 days after TCRalphabeta/CD19-depleted stem cell transplant. V gene TRBV14 combines with J gene TRBJ2-7; D is possibly TRBD1 (6 bases). The receptor was isolated from a boy younger than two who had a stem cell transplant for Wiskott-Aldrich syndrome, so the T cells may come from the graft donor. In DNA form, the CDR3 reads TGTGCCAGCAGCCAAGACTCGGACAGAGTATACGAGCAGTACTTC. Translation gives CASSQDSDRVYEQYF.